The T cell receptor beta chain under discussion was sequenced for a study of T cell changes during pregnancy in multiple sclerosis. This CDR3 spans 16 amino acids. V was shortened by 7 bases and J by 4 bases, with 17 bases between the two germline ends. Germline CDR1 is MNHEY and CDR2 is SMNVEV (reference sequence). This clone occurred once. Here immunoSEQ multiplex PCR was the method, and the copy in TCRdb shows in-frame clones only, minus some. The sample contains almost 95,000 clones, roughly 90% of which appear only once. The input for sequencing was peripheral blood, taken in the first trimester of pregnancy. V and J are TRBV27 and TRBJ2-6; possible D gene TRBD2, 6 bases. The receptor was derived from a female donor with multiple sclerosis, enrolled in a pregnancy study. The CDR3 nucleotides read TGTGCCAGCACCGGATGGGGGGTGGCCGGGGCCAACGTCCTGACTTTC. Its protein is CASTGWGVAGANVLTF. Together with reference TRBV27 and TRBJ2-6, the CDR3 gives the full variable domain: EAQVTQNPRYLITVTGKKLTVTCSQNMNHEYMSWYRQDPGLGLRQIYYSMNVEVTDKGDVPEGYKVSRKEKRNFPLILESPSPNQTSLYFCASTGWGVAGANVLTFGAGSRLTVL.